Shown below are 23 T cell receptor beta chains from a single sample sequenced in a study of blood T cell repertoires in COVID-19. The protocol was immunoSEQ multiplex PCR, while the TCRdb copy is restricted to in-frame clones and leaves out a portion. The table lists about 58,000 clones, around 90% of them singletons. The material sequenced was peripheral blood. The source of these receptors is a man between 60 and 75 years old with acute or convalescent COVID-19.

This chain joins TRBV27 and TRBJ2-1, with a possible D match to TRBD1 (5 bases). Germline V CDR1 and CDR2: MNHEY, SMNVEV (reference sequence). The CDR3 spans 15 residues. V was shortened by 5 bases and J by 0 bases, with 11 bases between the two germline ends. In DNA, the CDR3 is TGTGCCAGCAGTACCTCAGGGAACTCCTACAATGAGCAGTTCTTC. Its protein product is CASSTSGNSYNEQFF.

This chain uses TRBV9 with TRBJ1-3; D is unclear. Trimming took 0 bases from V and 4 from J, leaving 5 bases between them. CDR3 length: 13 residues. Germline CDR1 reads SGDLS; CDR2 reads YYNGEE. The DNA for the CDR3 is TGTGCCAGCAGCGTAGACTTCGGAAACACCATATATTTT. Translated, it gives CASSVDFGNTIYF. Supplemented by reference TRBV9 and TRBJ1-3, the full variable domain reads DSGVTQTPKHLITATGQRVTLRCSPRSGDLSVYWYQQSLDQGLQFLIQYYNGEERAKGNILERFSAQQFPDLHSELNLSSLELGDSALYFCASSVDFGNTIYFGEGSWLTVV.

As DNA, the CDR3 is TGTGCCAGCAGCCAAGCGGGACTAGAAACCTACGAGCAGTACTTC. Its translation: CASSQAGLETYEQYF. This rearrangement joins TRBV14 to TRBJ2-7; 8 bases are shared with TRBD2. The CDR3 has 15 amino acids. The V gene's germline CDR1 is SGHDN and CDR2 FVKESK. Germline trimming cut 1 base from V and 2 bases from J; bases unmatched to any gene: 4. The full variable domain, with the rest looked up from reference TRBV14 and TRBJ2-7, is EAGVTQFPSHSVIEKGQTVTLRCDPISGHDNLYWYRRVMGKEIKFLLHFVKESKQDESGMPNNRFLAERTGGTYSTLKVQPAELEDSGVYFCASSQAGLETYEQYFGPGTRLTVT.

CDR3 residues: CASKTGRRWGGRTYEQYF. In DNA, the CDR3 is TGTGCCAGCAAGACAGGGAGACGTTGGGGCGGGAGGACGTACGAGCAGTACTTC. V and J are TRBV2 and TRBJ2-7; D is possibly TRBD2 (8 bases). V was shortened by 7 bases and J by 4 bases, with 29 bases between the two germline ends. The CDR3 totals 18 residues. The germline gives CDR1 SNHLY, CDR2 FYNNEI.

This rearrangement joins TRBV27 to TRBJ1-2; 7 positions agree with TRBD1. V shed 5 bases and J 8 bases; nucleotides not matched to a gene: 14. The CDR3 loop spans 15 amino acids. Germline V CDR1 and CDR2: MNHEY, SMNVEV (reference sequence). The CDR3 DNA is TGTGCCAGCAGTACTTATAATAACAGGGGCGAGGGCTACACCTTC. This translates into CASSTYNNRGEGYTF.

This chain links TRBV19 with TRBJ2-1; 10 bases map to TRBD2. The V segment lost 3 bases and the J segment 5 bases; nucleotides outside the gene matches: 7. The CDR3 contains 16 residues. Germline lookup yields CDR1 LNHDA and CDR2 SQIVND (reference sequence). CDR3: CASSILTSGINNEQFF. CDR3 sequence (DNA): TGTGCCAGTAGTATCCTTACTAGCGGGATAAACAATGAGCAGTTCTTC.

This clone was picked up one time. The rearrangement joins TRBV5-1 to TRBJ2-3, with D maybe TRBD2 (5 bases). This CDR3 contains 15 residues. Germline V lookup: CDR1 SGHRS, CDR2 YFSETQ. Deletions cut 0 bases from V and 0 bases from J, with 8 bases between. The CDR3 reads CASSLDAGSTDTQYF. The CDR3 nucleotides are TGCGCCAGCAGCTTGGACGCGGGTAGCACAGATACGCAGTATTTT.

This clone was counted a single time. This chain joins TRBV7-2 and TRBJ1-3; the D is unclear. The CDR3 is 18 residues long. Germline CDR1 reads SGHTA; CDR2 reads FQGNSA. The germline V and J ends were trimmed by 4 bases and 1 base, with 20 bases remaining between them. DNA for the CDR3: TGTGCCAGCAGCTACCAACCTCCGGGAGAGAGGTCTGGAAACACCATATATTTT. Amino acid sequence: CASSYQPPGERSGNTIYF. Supplemented by reference TRBV7-2 and TRBJ1-3, the full variable domain reads GAGVSQSPSNKVTEKGKDVELRCDPISGHTALYWYRQSLGQGLEFLIYFQGNSAPDKSGLPSDRFSAERTGGSVSTLTIQRTQQEDSAVYLCASSYQPPGERSGNTIYFGEGSWLTVV.

The V call is TRBV2, the J call TRBJ1-5; 8 bases agree with TRBD1. CDR1 is SNHLY, CDR2 FYNNEI, per germline. J was trimmed by 2 bases and V by 6 bases; bases with no gene match: 6. The CDR3 covers 15 residues. CDR3 sequence reads: CASRTSQGGNQPQHF. The CDR3 coding sequence is TGTGCCAGCAGGACCTCACAGGGGGGCAATCAGCCCCAGCATTTT.

V gene TRBV7-2 combines with J gene TRBJ2-5, with 9 bases aligning to TRBD1. Germline CDR1 and CDR2: SGHTA and FQGNSA. The CDR3 extends over 15 amino acids. J was trimmed by 2 bases and V by 5 bases; bases with no gene match: 6. The CDR3 nucleotides read TGTGCCAGCAGCCCGGACAGGGGAGAGCAAGAGACCCAGTACTTC. It specifies CASSPDRGEQETQYF.

The rearrangement uses TRBV2 and TRBJ2-5, with D perhaps matching TRBD2 (5 bases). The CDR3 spans 14 residues. Germline V gene sequence: CDR1 SNHLY, CDR2 FYNNEI. The germline V and J ends were trimmed by 1 base and 5 bases, with 11 bases remaining between them. The CDR3 reads CASSEGLAGETQYF. DNA for the CDR3: TGTGCCAGCAGTGAAGGTCTAGCTGGGGAGACCCAGTACTTC.

The chain employs TRBV7-2 and TRBJ2-3, with 12 bases lining up with TRBD1. The V and J ends lost 6 bases and 7 bases, in that order; junction bases with no gene match: 8. The germline CDR1 and CDR2 sequences are SGHTA and FQGNSA. The CDR3 spans 15 residues. The CDR3 reads CASSSGDRGRHTQYF. The CDR3 DNA is TGTGCCAGCAGTTCCGGGGACAGGGGGCGGCATACGCAGTATTTT.

The V and J genes are TRBV6-6 and TRBJ2-7; 9 nucleotides agree with TRBD1. V shed 7 bases, J shed 2 bases, and the junction held 6 bases outside the gene matches. The CDR3 loop spans 14 amino acids. Germline V gene lookup returns CDR1 MNHNY and CDR2 SVGAGI (reference sequence). CDR3: CASTTGDRAYEQYF. The CDR3, as DNA: TGTGCCAGCACCACGGGGGACAGGGCCTACGAGCAGTACTTC.

The V and J genes are TRBV5-1 and TRBJ1-4, with 8 bases identical to TRBD1. Trimming took 4 bases from V and 10 from J; bases not matched to a gene: 12. The CDR3 spans 15 residues. Looked up from germline, CDR1 is SGHRS and CDR2 is YFSETQ. As DNA, the CDR3 is TGCGCCAGCAGCCCAGGACAGGGAAGTGGAGGAAAACTGTTTTTT. Its protein is CASSPGQGSGGKLFF.

The V gene is TRBV28, the J gene TRBJ1-2, with TRBD1 identical over 7 bases. Germline V gene lookup returns CDR1 MDHEN and CDR2 SYDVKM. The CDR3 is made up of 15 amino acids. The ends lost 6 bases at V and 4 bases at J; junction bases unmatched: 11. The DNA for the CDR3 is TGTGCCAGCAGCGACCCGGGACAGCCTTTCTATGGCTACACCTTC. Amino acids: CASSDPGQPFYGYTF.

In regard to this clone: The same CDR3 arises from other DNA sequences in this sample as well. V is TRBV11-2 and J is TRBJ2-6; D possibly corresponds to TRBD1 (5 bases). The CDR3 covers 16 residues. V dropped 1 base and J dropped 4 bases, with 11 bases sitting between them. From germline, CDR1 is SGHAT and CDR2 FQNNGV. The CDR3 DNA sequence: TGTGCCAGCAGCTTAGGGTTAGGGGTCGGGGCCAACGTCCTGACTTTC. Encoded protein: CASSLGLGVGANVLTF.

V and J are TRBV30 and TRBJ1-5; no clear D. Deletions cut 0 bases from V and 7 bases from J, with 10 bases between. Germline assignment: CDR1 GTSNPN and CDR2 SVGIG (reference sequence). The CDR3 has 13 residues. The DNA of the CDR3 is TGTGCCTGGAGTGTCGCACGGGGACAGCCCCAGCATTTT. Residues: CAWSVARGQPQHF. Using reference TRBV30 and TRBJ1-5 for the parts outside the CDR3, the full variable domain is SQTIHQWPATLVQPVGSPLSLECTVEGTSNPNLYWYRQAAGRGLQLLFYSVGIGQISSEVPQNLSASRPQDRQFILSSKKLLLSDSGFYLCAWSVARGQPQHFGDGTRLSIL.

The chain employs TRBV18 and TRBJ1-1; 10 positions agree with TRBD1. Germline assignment: CDR1 KGHSH and CDR2 LQKENI. V was clipped by 4 bases and J by 4 bases; unmatched bases: 6. The CDR3 has 15 residues. As DNA, the CDR3 is TGTGCCAGCTCACACTCAGACAGGGGGCCCACTGAAGCTTTCTTT. The encoded protein is CASSHSDRGPTEAFF.

The V and J genes are TRBV5-1 and TRBJ2-2; D ambiguous. Germline values: CDR1 SGHRS, CDR2 YFSETQ. The CDR3 is made up of 14 amino acids. V was trimmed by 1 base and J by 3 bases, leaving 7 bases between them. This CDR3 reads CASSLTIYTGELFF. The CDR3 region has the DNA TGCGCCAGCAGCTTGACTATATACACCGGGGAGCTGTTTTTT. Full variable domain (remainder filled in from reference TRBV5-1 and TRBJ2-2): KAGVTQTPRYLIKTRGQQVTLSCSPISGHRSVSWYQQTPGQGLQFLFEYFSETQRNKGNFPGRFSGRQFSNSRSEMNVSTLELGDSALYLCASSLTIYTGELFFGEGSRLTVL.

As concerns this clone: In the same sample, other DNA sequences code for this CDR3. This chain's CDR3 is CASSLSRANYGYTF. Here the CDR3 DNA reads TGTGCCAGCAGTTTATCCAGGGCTAACTATGGCTACACCTTC. This chain uses TRBV27 with TRBJ1-2, with TRBD1 as a possible D gene (5 bases). Germline V gene data show CDR1 as MNHEY and CDR2 as SMNVEV (reference sequence). Trimming removed 0 bases at V and 0 bases at J, with 5 bases between. The CDR3 sequence is 14 residues long.

J is TRBJ2-7 and V is TRBV10-1; TRBD2 might be the D (6 bases). This CDR3 contains 17 residues. Trimming cost V 6 bases and J 3 bases, with 24 bases left between them. The germline V gene encodes CDR1 WNHNN and CDR2 SYGVQD (reference sequence). CDR3 protein: CASSSCLIADNFYEQYF. CDR3 DNA sequence: TGCGCCAGCAGCAGCTGTTTGATAGCGGACAATTTCTACGAGCAGTACTTC.

The rearrangement uses TRBV2 and TRBJ2-5; TRBD2 matches at 11 bases. The ends lost 6 bases at V and 5 bases at J; junction bases unmatched: 8. CDR1 SNHLY and CDR2 FYNNEI come from the germline V gene. CDR3 length equals 15 residues. The CDR3 reads CASSGLAGWVETQYF. CDR3 DNA sequence: TGTGCCAGCAGCGGACTAGCGGGTTGGGTTGAGACCCAGTACTTC. Full variable domain (remainder filled in from reference TRBV2 and TRBJ2-5): EPEVTQTPSHQVTQMGQEVILRCVPISNHLYFYWYRQILGQKVEFLVSFYNNEISEKSEIFDDQFSVERPDGSNFTLKIRSTKLEDSAMYFCASSGLAGWVETQYFGPGTRLLVL.

The chain is built from TRBV15 and TRBJ1-5, with 9 nucleotides matching TRBD1. The CDR3 sequence is 14 residues long. Per germline, CDR1 LNHNV and CDR2 YYDKDF (reference sequence). The V and J ends lost 1 base and 5 bases, in that order; junction bases with no gene match: 0. For the CDR3, the DNA is TGTGCCACCAGCAGAGGACAGGGGGATCAGCCCCAGCATTTT. Its translation is CATSRGQGDQPQHF.